This T cell receptor beta chain was sequenced during a study of response to subunit inactivated influenza vaccine. The V and J ends lost 2 bases and 5 bases, in that order; junction bases with no gene match: 3. The CDR3 loop spans 15 amino acids. Germline V gene lookup returns CDR1 SGHRS and CDR2 YFSETQ. This clonotype was counted at least ten times. What it recognizes is unknown. One entry per CDR3 protein, called by TCRdb with MiXCR from the RT-PCR reads. The sample has 710,000 or so distinct CDR3 sequences, less than 20% seen once; the top ten hold 9.5% to 13%. Study results and caveats: Authors suggested each seasonal flu vaccination may recruit only limited numbers of new T cells.

Sequences were derived from PBMCs from blood, sampled 11 to 12 days after vaccination. This clonotype was obtained from a man aged 45 to 65 who received an inactivated influenza vaccine. V usage is TRBV5-1 and J usage is TRBJ2-5, with TRBD2 identical over 13 bases. CDR3 protein: CASSLLAGGRETQYF. As DNA, the CDR3 is TGCGCCAGCAGCTTACTAGCGGGAGGGCGGGAGACCCAGTACTTC.